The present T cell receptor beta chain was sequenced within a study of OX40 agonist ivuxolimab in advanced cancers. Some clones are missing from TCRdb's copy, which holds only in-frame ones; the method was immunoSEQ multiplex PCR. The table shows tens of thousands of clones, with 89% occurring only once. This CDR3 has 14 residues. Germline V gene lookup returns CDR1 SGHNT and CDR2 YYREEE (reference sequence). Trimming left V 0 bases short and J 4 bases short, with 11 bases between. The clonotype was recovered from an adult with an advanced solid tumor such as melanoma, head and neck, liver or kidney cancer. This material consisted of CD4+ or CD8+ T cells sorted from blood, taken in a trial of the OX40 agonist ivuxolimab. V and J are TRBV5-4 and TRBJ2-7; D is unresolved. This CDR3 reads CASSLGGLKYEQYF. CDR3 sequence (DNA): TGTGCCAGCAGCTTGGGAGGTCTTAAATACGAGCAGTACTTC.